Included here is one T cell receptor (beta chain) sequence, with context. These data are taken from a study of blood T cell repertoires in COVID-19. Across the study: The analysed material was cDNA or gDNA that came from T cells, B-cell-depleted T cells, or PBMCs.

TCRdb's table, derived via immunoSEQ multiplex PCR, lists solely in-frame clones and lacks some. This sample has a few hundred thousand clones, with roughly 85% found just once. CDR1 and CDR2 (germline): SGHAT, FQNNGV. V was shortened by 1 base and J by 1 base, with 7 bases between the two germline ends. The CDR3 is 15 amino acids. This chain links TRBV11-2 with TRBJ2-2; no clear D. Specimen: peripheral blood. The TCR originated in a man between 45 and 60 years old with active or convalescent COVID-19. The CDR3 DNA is TGTGCCAGCAGCTTAGTGGAGTTGAACACCGGGGAGCTGTTTTTT. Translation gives CASSLVELNTGELFF.